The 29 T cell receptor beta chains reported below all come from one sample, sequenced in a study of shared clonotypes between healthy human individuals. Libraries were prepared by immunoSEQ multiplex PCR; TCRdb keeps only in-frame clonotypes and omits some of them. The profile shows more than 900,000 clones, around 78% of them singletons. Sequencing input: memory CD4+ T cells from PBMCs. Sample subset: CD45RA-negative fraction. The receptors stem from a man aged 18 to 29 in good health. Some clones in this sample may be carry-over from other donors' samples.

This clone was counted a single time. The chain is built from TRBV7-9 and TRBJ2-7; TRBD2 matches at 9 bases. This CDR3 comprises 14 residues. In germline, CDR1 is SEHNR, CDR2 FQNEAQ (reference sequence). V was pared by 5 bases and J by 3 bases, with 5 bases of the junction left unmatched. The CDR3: CASSHSGRFYEQYF. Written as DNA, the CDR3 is TGTGCCAGCAGCCATAGCGGGAGATTCTACGAGCAGTACTTC.

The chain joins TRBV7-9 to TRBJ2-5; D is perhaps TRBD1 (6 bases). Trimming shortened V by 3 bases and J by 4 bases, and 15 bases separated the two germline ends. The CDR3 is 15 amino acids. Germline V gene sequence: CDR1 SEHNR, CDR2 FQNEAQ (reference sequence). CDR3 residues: CASSFGTGTGETQYF. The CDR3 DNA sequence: TGTGCCAGCAGCTTTGGCACAGGGACGGGAGAGACCCAGTACTTC.

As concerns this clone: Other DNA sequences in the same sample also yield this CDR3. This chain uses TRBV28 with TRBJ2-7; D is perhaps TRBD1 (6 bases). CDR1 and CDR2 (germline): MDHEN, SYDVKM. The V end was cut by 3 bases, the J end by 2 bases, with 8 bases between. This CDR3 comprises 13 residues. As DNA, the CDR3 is TGTGCCAGCAGTTTGCGACAGGCCTACGAGCAGTACTTC. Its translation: CASSLRQAYEQYF.

CDR3 in DNA: TGTGCCAGCAGCCTTACCGTTGCGGGCCCTGGAAACACCATATATTTT. Its translation: CASSLTVAGPGNTIYF. The V gene is TRBV7-8, the J gene TRBJ1-3; D remains unclear. Germline CDR1 SGHVS, CDR2 FQNEAQ. The CDR3 runs to 16 residues. Trimming cost V 5 bases and J 2 bases, with 16 bases left between them.

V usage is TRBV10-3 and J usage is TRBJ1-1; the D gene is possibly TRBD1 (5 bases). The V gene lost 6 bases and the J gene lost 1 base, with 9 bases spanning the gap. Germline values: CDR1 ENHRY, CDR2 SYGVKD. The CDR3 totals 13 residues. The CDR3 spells CAIRGDGNTEAFF. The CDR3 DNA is TGTGCCATCAGGGGGGACGGGAACACTGAAGCTTTCTTT.

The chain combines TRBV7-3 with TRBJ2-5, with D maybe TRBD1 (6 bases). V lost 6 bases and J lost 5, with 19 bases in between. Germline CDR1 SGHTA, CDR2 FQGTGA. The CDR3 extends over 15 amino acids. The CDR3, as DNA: TGTGCCAGCAGATCCAGGACAGCCTTTGGGGAGACCCAGTACTTC. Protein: CASRSRTAFGETQYF.

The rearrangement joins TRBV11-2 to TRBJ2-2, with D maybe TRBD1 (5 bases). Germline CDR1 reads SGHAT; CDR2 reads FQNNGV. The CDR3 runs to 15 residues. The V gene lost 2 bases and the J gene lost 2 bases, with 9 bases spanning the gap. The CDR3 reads CASSLQQVNTGELFF. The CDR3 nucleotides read TGTGCCAGCAGCTTACAACAGGTAAACACCGGGGAGCTGTTTTTT. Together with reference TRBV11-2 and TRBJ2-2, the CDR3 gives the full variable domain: EAGVAQSPRYKIIEKRQSVAFWCNPISGHATLYWYQQILGQGPKLLIQFQNNGVVDDSQLPKDRFSAERLKGVDSTLKIQPAKLEDSAVYLCASSLQQVNTGELFFGEGSRLTVL.

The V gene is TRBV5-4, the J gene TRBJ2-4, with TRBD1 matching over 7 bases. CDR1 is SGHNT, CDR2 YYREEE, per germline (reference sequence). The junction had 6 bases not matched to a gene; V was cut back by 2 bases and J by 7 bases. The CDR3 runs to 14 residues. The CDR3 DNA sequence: TGTGCCAGCAGCTTCGGACAGGATCGGAACATTCAGTACTTC. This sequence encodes CASSFGQDRNIQYF.

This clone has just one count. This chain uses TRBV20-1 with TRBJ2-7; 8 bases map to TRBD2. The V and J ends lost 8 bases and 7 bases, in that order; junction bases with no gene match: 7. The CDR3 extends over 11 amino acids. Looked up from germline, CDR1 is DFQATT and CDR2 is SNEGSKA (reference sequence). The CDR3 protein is CSWVAGGEQYF. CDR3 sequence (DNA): TGCAGTTGGGTCGCGGGAGGAGAGCAGTACTTC.

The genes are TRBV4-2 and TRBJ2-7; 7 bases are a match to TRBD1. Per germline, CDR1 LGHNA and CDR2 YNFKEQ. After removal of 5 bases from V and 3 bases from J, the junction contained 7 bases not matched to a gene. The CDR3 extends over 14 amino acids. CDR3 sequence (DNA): TGTGCCAGCAGCTTGGGACAGCCGCTCTACGAGCAGTACTTC. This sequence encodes CASSLGQPLYEQYF.

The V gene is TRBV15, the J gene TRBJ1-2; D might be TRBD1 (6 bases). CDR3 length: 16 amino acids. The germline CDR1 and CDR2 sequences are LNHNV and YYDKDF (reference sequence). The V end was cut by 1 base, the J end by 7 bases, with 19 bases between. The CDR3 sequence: CATSRGGTSPRGGYTF. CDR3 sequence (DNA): TGTGCCACCAGCAGAGGAGGGACCTCGCCCAGGGGTGGCTACACCTTC.

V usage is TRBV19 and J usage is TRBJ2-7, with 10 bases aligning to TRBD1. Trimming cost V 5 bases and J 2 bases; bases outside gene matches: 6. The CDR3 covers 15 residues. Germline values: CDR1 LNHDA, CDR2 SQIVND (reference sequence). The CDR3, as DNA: TGTGCCAGTAGTGTAACCGGGACAGGGGCCTACGAGCAGTACTTC. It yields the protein CASSVTGTGAYEQYF. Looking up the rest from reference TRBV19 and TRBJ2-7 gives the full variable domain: DGGITQSPKYLFRKEGQNVTLSCEQNLNHDAMYWYRQDPGQGLRLIYYSQIVNDFQKGDIAEGYSVSREKKESFPLTVTSAQKNPTAFYLCASSVTGTGAYEQYFGPGTRLTVT.

The CDR3, as DNA: TGTGCCACAAACGGCAGGGACTATGGCTACACCTTC. Protein product: CATNGRDYGYTF. The V call is TRBV21-1, the J call TRBJ1-2; the table calls TRBD1, which could not be checked here. TRBV21-1 is classified as a pseudogene. The CDR3 is 12 amino acids.

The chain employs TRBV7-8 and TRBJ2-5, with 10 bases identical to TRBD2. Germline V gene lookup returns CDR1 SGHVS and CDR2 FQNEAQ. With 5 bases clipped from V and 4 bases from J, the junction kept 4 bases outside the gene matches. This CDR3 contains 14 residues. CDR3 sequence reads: CASSDASGRETQYF. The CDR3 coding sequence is TGTGCCAGCAGCGACGCTAGCGGGAGAGAGACCCAGTACTTC.

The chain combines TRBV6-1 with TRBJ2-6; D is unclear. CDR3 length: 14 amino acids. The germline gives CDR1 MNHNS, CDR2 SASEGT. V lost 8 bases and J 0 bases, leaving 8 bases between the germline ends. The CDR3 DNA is TGTGCCAGCGGCCCATTCTCTGGGGCCAACGTCCTGACTTTC. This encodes CASGPFSGANVLTF.

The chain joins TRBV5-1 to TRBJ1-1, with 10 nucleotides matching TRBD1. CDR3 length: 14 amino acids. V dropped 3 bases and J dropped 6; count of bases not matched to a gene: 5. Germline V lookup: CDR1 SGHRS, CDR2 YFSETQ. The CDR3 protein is CASSSRTGGPEAFF. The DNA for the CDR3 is TGCGCCAGCAGCTCGCGGACAGGGGGGCCTGAAGCTTTCTTT. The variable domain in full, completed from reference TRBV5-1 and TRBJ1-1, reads KAGVTQTPRYLIKTRGQQVTLSCSPISGHRSVSWYQQTPGQGLQFLFEYFSETQRNKGNFPGRFSGRQFSNSRSEMNVSTLELGDSALYLCASSSRTGGPEAFFGQGTRLTVV.

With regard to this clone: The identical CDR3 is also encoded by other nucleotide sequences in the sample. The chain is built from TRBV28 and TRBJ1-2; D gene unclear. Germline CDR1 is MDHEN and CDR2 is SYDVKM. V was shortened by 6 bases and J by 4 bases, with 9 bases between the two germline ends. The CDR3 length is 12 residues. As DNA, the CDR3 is TGTGCCAGCAGCGGACTCGTCTATGGCTACACCTTC. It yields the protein CASSGLVYGYTF.

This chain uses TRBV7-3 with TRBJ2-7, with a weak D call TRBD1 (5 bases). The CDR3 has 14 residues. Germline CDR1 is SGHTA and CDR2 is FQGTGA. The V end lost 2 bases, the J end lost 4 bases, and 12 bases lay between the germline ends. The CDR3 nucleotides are TGTGCCAGCAGCTTAGATAGGGGAACGTACGAGCAGTACTTC. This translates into CASSLDRGTYEQYF.

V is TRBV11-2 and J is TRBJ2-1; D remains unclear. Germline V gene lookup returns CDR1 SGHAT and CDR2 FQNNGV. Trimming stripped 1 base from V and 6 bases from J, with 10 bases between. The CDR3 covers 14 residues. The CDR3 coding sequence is TGTGCCAGCAGCTTAGCACCTCTAGTCAATGAGCAGTTCTTC. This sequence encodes CASSLAPLVNEQFF.

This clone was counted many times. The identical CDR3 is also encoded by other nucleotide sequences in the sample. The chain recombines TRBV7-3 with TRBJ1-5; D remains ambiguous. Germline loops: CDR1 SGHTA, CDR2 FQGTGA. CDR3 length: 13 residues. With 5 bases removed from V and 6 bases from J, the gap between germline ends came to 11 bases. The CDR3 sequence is CASSLGLGQPQHF. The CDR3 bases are TGTGCCAGCAGCCTCGGATTAGGTCAGCCCCAGCATTTT.

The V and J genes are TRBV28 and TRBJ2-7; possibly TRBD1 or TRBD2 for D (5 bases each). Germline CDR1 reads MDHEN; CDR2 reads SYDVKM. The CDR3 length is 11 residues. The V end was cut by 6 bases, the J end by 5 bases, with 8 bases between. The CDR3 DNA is TGTGCCAGCAGGGGGCGGGACGAGCAGTACTTC. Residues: CASRGRDEQYF.

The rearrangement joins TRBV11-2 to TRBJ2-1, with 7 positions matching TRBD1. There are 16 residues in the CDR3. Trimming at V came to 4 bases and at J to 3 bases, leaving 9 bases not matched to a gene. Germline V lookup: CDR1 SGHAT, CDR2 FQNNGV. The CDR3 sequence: CASSSYPGQFYNEQFF. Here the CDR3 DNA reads TGTGCCAGCAGCTCCTACCCGGGACAGTTCTACAATGAGCAGTTCTTC.

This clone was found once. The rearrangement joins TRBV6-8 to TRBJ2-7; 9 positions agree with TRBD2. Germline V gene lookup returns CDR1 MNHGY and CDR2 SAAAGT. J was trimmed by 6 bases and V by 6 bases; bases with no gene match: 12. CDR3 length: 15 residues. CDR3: CASRGMREGPAEQYF. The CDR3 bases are TGTGCCAGCAGGGGGATGCGGGAGGGCCCGGCCGAGCAGTACTTC.

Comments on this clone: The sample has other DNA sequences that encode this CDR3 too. The CDR3 nucleotides read TGTGCCAGCAGCGTAGGCAACTATGGCTACACCTTC. Amino acids: CASSVGNYGYTF. The rearrangement links TRBV9 to TRBJ1-2; no reliable D call. CDR3 length: 12 residues. Germline V gene lookup returns CDR1 SGDLS and CDR2 YYNGEE. V lost 0 bases and J 2 bases, leaving 2 bases between the germline ends.

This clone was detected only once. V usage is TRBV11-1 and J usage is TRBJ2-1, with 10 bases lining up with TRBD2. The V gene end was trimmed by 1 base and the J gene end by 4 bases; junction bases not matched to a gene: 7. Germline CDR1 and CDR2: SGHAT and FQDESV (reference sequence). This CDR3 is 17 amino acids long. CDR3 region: CASSLGPTSGVYNEQFF. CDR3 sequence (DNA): TGTGCCAGCAGCTTAGGGCCAACTAGCGGGGTATACAATGAGCAGTTCTTC.

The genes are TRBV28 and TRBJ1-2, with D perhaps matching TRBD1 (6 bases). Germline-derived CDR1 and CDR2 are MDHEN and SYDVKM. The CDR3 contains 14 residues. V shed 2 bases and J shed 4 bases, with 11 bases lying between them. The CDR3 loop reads CASSLGAGAYGYTF. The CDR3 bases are TGTGCCAGCAGTTTAGGAGCGGGGGCCTATGGCTACACCTTC.

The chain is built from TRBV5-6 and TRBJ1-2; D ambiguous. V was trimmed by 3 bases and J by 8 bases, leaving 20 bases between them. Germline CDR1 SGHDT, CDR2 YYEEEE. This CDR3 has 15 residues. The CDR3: CASSYRTPIQSGYTF. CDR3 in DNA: TGTGCCAGCAGCTATCGAACCCCTATCCAGTCAGGCTACACCTTC.

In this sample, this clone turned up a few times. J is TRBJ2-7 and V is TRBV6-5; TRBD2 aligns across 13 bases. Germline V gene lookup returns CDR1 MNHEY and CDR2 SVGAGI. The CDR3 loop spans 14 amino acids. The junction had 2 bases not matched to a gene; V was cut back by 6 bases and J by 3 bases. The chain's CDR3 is CASRRTSGSYEQYF. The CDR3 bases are TGTGCCAGCAGACGGACTAGCGGGAGCTACGAGCAGTACTTC.

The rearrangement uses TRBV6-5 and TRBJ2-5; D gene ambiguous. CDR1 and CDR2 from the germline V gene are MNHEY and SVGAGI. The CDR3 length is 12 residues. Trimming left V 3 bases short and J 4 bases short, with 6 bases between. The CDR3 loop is CASSYDRETQYF. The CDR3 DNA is TGTGCCAGCAGTTATGATCGAGAGACCCAGTACTTC.